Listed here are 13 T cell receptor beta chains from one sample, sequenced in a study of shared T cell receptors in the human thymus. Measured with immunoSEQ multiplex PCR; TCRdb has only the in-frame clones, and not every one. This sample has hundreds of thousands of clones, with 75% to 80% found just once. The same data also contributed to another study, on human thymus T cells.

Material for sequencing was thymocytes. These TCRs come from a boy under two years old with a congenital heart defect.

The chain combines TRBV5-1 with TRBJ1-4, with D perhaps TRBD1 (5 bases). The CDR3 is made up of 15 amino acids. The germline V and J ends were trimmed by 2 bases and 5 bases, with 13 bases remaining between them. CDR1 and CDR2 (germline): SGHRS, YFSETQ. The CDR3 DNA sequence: TGCGCCAGCAGCTTAATCGGACATAGAAATGAAAAACTGTTTTTT. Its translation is CASSLIGHRNEKLFF.

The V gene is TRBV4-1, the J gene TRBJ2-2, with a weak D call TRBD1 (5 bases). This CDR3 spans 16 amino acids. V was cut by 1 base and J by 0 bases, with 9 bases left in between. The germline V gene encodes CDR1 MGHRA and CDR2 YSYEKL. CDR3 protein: CASSQGATANTGELFF. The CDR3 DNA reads TGCGCCAGCAGCCAAGGGGCGACAGCGAACACCGGGGAGCTGTTTTTT.

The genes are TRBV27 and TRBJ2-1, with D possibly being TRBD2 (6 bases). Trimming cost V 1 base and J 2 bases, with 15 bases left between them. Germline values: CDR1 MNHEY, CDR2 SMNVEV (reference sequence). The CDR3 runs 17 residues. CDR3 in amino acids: CASSLWGVCLAYNEQFF. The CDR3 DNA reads TGTGCCAGCAGTTTATGGGGGGTATGCCTGGCCTACAATGAGCAGTTCTTC.

The CDR3 DNA is TGTGCCAGTAGTATAGCGGGAGGGGGGGATGAGCAGTTCTTC. Amino acids: CASSIAGGGDEQFF. The chain links TRBV19 to TRBJ2-1; TRBD2 matches 8 bases. This CDR3 has 14 amino acids. Trimming took 1 base from V and 8 from J; bases not matched to a gene: 4. Germline V gene sequence: CDR1 LNHDA, CDR2 SQIVND (reference sequence).

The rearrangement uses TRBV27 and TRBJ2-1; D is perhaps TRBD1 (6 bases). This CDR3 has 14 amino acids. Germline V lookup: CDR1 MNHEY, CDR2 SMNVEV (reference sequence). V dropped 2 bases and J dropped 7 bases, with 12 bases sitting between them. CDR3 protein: CASSLRNQGNEQFF. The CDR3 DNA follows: TGTGCCAGCAGTTTACGAAATCAGGGGAATGAGCAGTTCTTC.

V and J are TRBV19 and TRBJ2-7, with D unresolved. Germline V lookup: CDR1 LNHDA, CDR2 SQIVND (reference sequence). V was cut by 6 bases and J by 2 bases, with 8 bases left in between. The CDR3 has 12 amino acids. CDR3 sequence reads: CASRGRAYEQYF. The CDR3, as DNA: TGTGCCAGTAGGGGCAGAGCCTACGAGCAGTACTTC. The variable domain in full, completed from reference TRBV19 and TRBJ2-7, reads DGGITQSPKYLFRKEGQNVTLSCEQNLNHDAMYWYRQDPGQGLRLIYYSQIVNDFQKGDIAEGYSVSREKKESFPLTVTSAQKNPTAFYLCASRGRAYEQYFGPGTRLTVT.

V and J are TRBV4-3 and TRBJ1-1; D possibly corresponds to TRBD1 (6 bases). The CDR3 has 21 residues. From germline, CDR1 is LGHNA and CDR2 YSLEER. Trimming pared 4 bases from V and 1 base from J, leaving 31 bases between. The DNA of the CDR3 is TGCGCCAGCAGCCGCGGACCGGGGCCAGGGGCGAAAGGGGTGAAGAACACTGAAGCTTTCTTT. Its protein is CASSRGPGPGAKGVKNTEAFF.

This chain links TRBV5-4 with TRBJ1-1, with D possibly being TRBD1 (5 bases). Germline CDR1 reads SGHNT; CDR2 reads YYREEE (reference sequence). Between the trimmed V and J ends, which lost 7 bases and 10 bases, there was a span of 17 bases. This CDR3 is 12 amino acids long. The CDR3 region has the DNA TGTGCCAGCGGAAGGGGAGGGTCGGGAGCTTTCTTT. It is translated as CASGRGGSGAFF.

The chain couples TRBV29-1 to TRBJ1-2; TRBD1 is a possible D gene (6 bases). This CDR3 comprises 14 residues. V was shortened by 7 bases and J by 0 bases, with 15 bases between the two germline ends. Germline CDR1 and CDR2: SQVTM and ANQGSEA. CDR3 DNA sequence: TGCAGCGCACAAAGGGGGGGCCCTAACTATGGCTACACCTTC. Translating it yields CSAQRGGPNYGYTF.

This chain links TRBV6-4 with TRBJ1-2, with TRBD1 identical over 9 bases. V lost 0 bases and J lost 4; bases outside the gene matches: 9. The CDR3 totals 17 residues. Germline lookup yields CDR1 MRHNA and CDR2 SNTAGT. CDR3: CASSDSGQGSPSYGYTF. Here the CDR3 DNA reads TGTGCCAGCAGTGACTCCGGACAGGGGAGTCCTTCCTATGGCTACACCTTC.

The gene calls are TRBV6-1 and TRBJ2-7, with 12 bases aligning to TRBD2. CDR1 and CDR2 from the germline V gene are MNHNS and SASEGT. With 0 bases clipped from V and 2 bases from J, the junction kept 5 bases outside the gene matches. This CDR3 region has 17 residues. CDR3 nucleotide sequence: TGTGCCAGCAGTGAAGCCGCTCGGACTAGCGGGGCCTACGAGCAGTACTTC. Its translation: CASSEAARTSGAYEQYF.

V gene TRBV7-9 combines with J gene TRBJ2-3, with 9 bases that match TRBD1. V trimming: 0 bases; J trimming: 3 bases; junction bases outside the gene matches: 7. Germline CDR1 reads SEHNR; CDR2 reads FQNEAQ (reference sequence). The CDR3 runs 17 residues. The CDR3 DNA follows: TGTGCCAGCAGCTTAGCGCTAACAGGGGGCCTGACAGATACGCAGTATTTT. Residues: CASSLALTGGLTDTQYF.

This CDR3 is CVRSFTILGLAGEDTQYF. CDR3 sequence (DNA): TGTGTCAGAAGCTTCACTATACTTGGACTAGCGGGAGAAGATACGCAGTATTTT. The chain combines TRBV7-5 with TRBJ2-3; TRBD2 reflects the table's D call only, with no check against the DNA. TRBV7-5 is tagged as a pseudogene. The CDR3 runs to 18 residues.